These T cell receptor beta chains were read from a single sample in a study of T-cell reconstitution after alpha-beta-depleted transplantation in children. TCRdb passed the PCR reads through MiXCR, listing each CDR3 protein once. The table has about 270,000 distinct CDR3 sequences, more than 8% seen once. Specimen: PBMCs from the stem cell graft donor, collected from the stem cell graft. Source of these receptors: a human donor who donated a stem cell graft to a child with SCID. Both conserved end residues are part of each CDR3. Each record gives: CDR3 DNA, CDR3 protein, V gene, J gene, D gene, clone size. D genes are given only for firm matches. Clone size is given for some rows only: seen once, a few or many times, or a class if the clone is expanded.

TGTGCCAGCAGCCGAGTACTAGGCGCCACGGGGGAGCAGTTCTTC,CASSRVLGATGEQFF,TRBV7-9,TRBJ2-1,-,-
TGCAGTGCTAGAGATGTTGTCCGACAGGGGTCCACAGATACGCAGTATTTT,CSARDVVRQGSTDTQYF,TRBV20-1,TRBJ2-3,TRBD1,many
TGTGCCAGCAGTCAACCGGACCTATCAAGTACGCAGTATTTT,CASSQPDLSSTQYF,TRBV28,TRBJ2-3,-,many
TGTGCCAGCAGCACTAGCGGGGGGGCGTATGAGCAGTTCTTC,CASSTSGGAYEQFF,TRBV7-9,TRBJ2-1,TRBD2,few
TGTGCCAGCAGCATCTGGACAGGCCAGGAGGAGACCCAGTACTTC,CASSIWTGQEETQYF,TRBV9,TRBJ2-5,TRBD1,few
TGTGCCAGCAGAAGGGACAGCACAGATACGCAGTATTTT,CASRRDSTDTQYF,TRBV12-3/TRBV12-4,TRBJ2-3,-,many
TGTGCCAGCAGCGTAGATGGGTTCGGGAACACTGAAGCTTTCTTT,CASSVDGFGNTEAFF,TRBV9,TRBJ1-1,-,-
TGTGCCAGCAGTTTTCGGGGCTGGGACCCCCTCCACTTT,CASSFRGWDPLHF,TRBV12-3/TRBV12-4,TRBJ1-6,-,many
TGTGCCAGCAGTTACTCTGCGGAGAGTTACAATGAGCAGTTCTTC,CASSYSAESYNEQFF,TRBV6-5,TRBJ2-1,-,many
TGTGCCAGCAGCTCCACTGGGGGGACTAGGGAGACCCAGTACTTC,CASSSTGGTRETQYF,TRBV7-3,TRBJ2-5,TRBD2,few
TGTGCCACCCAGAGGGTGGGGGCGGGTAATGAAAAACTGTTTTTT,CATQRVGAGNEKLFF,TRBV2,TRBJ1-4,-,-
TGCAGTGCTCTCGACACCCTAATGCACAAAAACATTCAGTACTTC,CSALDTLMHKNIQYF,TRBV20-1,TRBJ2-4,-,-
TGTGCCAGCAAACTCGGGACTAGCGGGGGAGGTGAGCAGTTCTTC,CASKLGTSGGGEQFF,TRBV12-3/TRBV12-4,TRBJ2-1,TRBD2,many
TGTGCCAGCACCACATGGGGGATGGACACTGAAGCTTTCTTT,CASTTWGMDTEAFF,TRBV2,TRBJ1-1,-,many
TGTGCCAGCAGCCAAGCTACTGCAGCCAAAAACATTCAGTACTTC,CASSQATAAKNIQYF,TRBV3-1,TRBJ2-4,-,-
TGCAGTGCTAGAGGCGGGACAGGGAATTCACCCCTCCACTTT,CSARGGTGNSPLHF,TRBV20-1,TRBJ1-6,TRBD1,few
TGTGCCAGCAGCGAGACTAGCGGGGTAGCCGGGGAGCTGTTTTTT,CASSETSGVAGELFF,TRBV7-3,TRBJ2-2,TRBD2,-
TGCGCCAGCAGCTTAGAGAGCAGGGGTGATACGCAGTATTTT,CASSLESRGDTQYF,TRBV5-1,TRBJ2-3,-,few
TGCGCCAGCAGCCGAGGACAGGGGGCCAGCTCCTACGAGCAGTACTTC,CASSRGQGASSYEQYF,TRBV5-1,TRBJ2-7,TRBD1,-
TGTGCCAGCAGCGTTACAGGGAACTCCTATGGCTACACCTTC,CASSVTGNSYGYTF,TRBV11-2,TRBJ1-2,-,-
TGTGCCAGCAGCTCCATCGATTGGAATCAGCCCCAGCATTTT,CASSSIDWNQPQHF,TRBV7-9,TRBJ1-5,-,many
TGCGCCAGCAGCCCAGGACAGCCTAATTCACCCCTCCACTTT,CASSPGQPNSPLHF,TRBV5-1,TRBJ1-6,-,many
TGTGCCAGCGAAGGTGATACGCAGTATTTT,CASEGDTQYF,TRBV7-9,TRBJ2-3,-,few
TGTGCCAGCACCCCATGGTCTGGACTGTACACTGAAGCTTTCTTT,CASTPWSGLYTEAFF,TRBV12-3/TRBV12-4,TRBJ1-1,-,few
TGTGCCACCAGCAGAGCCTTGGAGGTTAATGAAAAACTGTTTTTT,CATSRALEVNEKLFF,TRBV15,TRBJ1-4,-,-
TGTGCCAGCAGTTCCCAACAAGACTCCGGGGAGCTGTTTTTT,CASSSQQDSGELFF,TRBV6-5,TRBJ2-2,-,few
TGTGCCAGCAGCTCCCTGGCGGGGGGCCTAGATACGCAGTATTTT,CASSSLAGGLDTQYF,TRBV9,TRBJ2-3,TRBD2,-
TGTGCCAGCAGCCAAGTTCACAGCGGGGGCTACACCTTC,CASSQVHSGGYTF,TRBV14,TRBJ1-2,-,-
TGTGCCAGCAGCCAGAAGCGGGGGGCTAGCACAGATACGCAGTATTTT,CASSQKRGASTDTQYF,TRBV3-1,TRBJ2-3,TRBD2,many
TGTGCCAGCAGTGCCCGTGGGGCGGGACTCCTCACAGATACGCAGTATTTT,CASSARGAGLLTDTQYF,TRBV25-1,TRBJ2-3,-,many
TGTGCCAGCAGTTTAAACGGGGTCCAAGAGACCCAGTACTTC,CASSLNGVQETQYF,TRBV12-3/TRBV12-4,TRBJ2-5,-,few
TGCAGTGCTCAGAGGACGGCGAACACCGGGGAGCTGTTTTTT,CSAQRTANTGELFF,TRBV20-1,TRBJ2-2,-,-
TGTGCCAGCTCACCCGACAGGGTGGACACTGAAGCTTTCTTT,CASSPDRVDTEAFF,TRBV18,TRBJ1-1,TRBD1,few
TGCAGCGCTGGGATCACTGAAGCTTTCTTT,CSAGITEAFF,TRBV29-1,TRBJ1-1,-,-
TGTGCCAGCTCACCACCGTCGGGTCTGGTAGGGACCGGTGGCCAGCATTTT,CASSPPSGLVGTGGQHF,TRBV18,TRBJ1-5,-,-
TGTGCCAGCACCGGCAATTACAATGAGCAGTTCTTC,CASTGNYNEQFF,TRBV7-8,TRBJ2-1,-,few
TGTGCCAGCAGTTTTTATTCCTATGGCTACACCTTC,CASSFYSYGYTF,TRBV12-3/TRBV12-4,TRBJ1-2,-,few
TGTGCCAGCAGTTACGGGGGAGCGCGCGGGACCCAGTACTTC,CASSYGGARGTQYF,TRBV6-5,TRBJ2-5,-,few
TGTGCCAGCAGTGATCCAGGGAGAACTTATGGCTACACCTTC,CASSDPGRTYGYTF,TRBV25-1,TRBJ1-2,-,few
TGTGCCAGCAGCGTAGTGTCTAGCGGGGGCCCTTACAATGAGCAGTTCTTC,CASSVVSSGGPYNEQFF,TRBV9,TRBJ2-1,TRBD2,-
TGCAGTGCTAGGGGTACAGGGGGAGAAAACATTCAGTACTTC,CSARGTGGENIQYF,TRBV20-1,TRBJ2-4,TRBD1,few